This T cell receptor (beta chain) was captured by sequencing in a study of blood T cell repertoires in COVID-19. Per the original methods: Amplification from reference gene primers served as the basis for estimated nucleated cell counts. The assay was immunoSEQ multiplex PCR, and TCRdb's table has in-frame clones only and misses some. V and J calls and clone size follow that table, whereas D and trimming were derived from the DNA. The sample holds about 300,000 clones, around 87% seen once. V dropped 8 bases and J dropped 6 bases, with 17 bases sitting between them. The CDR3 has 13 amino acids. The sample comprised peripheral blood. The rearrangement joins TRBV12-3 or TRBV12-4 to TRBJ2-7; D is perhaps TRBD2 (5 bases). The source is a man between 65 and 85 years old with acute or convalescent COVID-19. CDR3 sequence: CASGKGEVGEQYF. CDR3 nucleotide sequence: TGTGCCAGCGGAAAGGGAGAAGTGGGCGAGCAGTACTTC.